The 3 T cell receptor beta chains in this list originate from one sample, sequenced in a study of post-analysis software for immune sequencing data. Unique-molecular-identifier-tagged TCR beta cDNA libraries were used. TCRdb ran MiXCR on the PCR reads and lists one entry per CDR3 protein. The data hold about 200,000 distinct CDR3 sequences, with about 30% observed a single time. Study conclusions and caveats: Roughly five TRBV segments appeared more often in patients than in controls, and TRBV5-6, TRBV5-1 and TRBV20-1 were among these.

The antigens these receptors bind are not known. Sequencing used blood. Receptors were obtained from a girl aged 2 to 17 with multiple sclerosis.

CDR3 nucleotide sequence: TGCGCCAGCAGCTCGCGCTCCTACAATGAGCAGTTCTTC. It yields the protein CASSSRSYNEQFF. The chain combines TRBV5-1 with TRBJ2-1; D unresolved. The ends were cut back, 3 bases at V and 0 bases at J, with 4 bases in the middle. This CDR3 region has 13 residues. Per the germline V gene, CDR1 is SGHRS and CDR2 is YFSETQ.

To note about this clonotype: A read error may be the cause here, since a much bigger clone is one base away. This chain uses TRBV24-1 with TRBJ2-7; D may be TRBD1 (6 bases). CDR3 length equals 17 residues. The germline gives CDR1 KGHDR, CDR2 SFDVKD. Trimming removed 0 bases from V and 7 bases from J, with 21 bases in between. The DNA of the CDR3 is TGTGCCACCAGTGATTTGCCGGGGACATCGAGGGTGAGTGAGCAGTACTTC. Translating gives CATSDLPGTSRVSEQYF.

This sequence joins TRBV5-1 and TRBJ1-1; D not certain. V shed 1 base and J shed 0 bases, with 7 bases lying between them. CDR3 length: 14 amino acids. Germline V gene data show CDR1 as SGHRS and CDR2 as YFSETQ. CDR3 protein: CASSLTDLNTEAFF. The DNA of the CDR3 is TGCGCCAGCAGCTTGACAGACTTGAACACTGAAGCTTTCTTT.